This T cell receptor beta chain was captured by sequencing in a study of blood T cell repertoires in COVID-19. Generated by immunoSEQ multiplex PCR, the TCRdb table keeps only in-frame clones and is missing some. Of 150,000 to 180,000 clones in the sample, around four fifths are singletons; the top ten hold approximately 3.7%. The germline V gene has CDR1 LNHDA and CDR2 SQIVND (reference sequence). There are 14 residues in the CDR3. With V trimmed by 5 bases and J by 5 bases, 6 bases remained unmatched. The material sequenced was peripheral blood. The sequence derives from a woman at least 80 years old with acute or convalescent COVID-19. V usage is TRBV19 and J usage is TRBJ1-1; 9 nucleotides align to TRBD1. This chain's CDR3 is CASSVDRGWTEAFF. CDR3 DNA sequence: TGTGCCAGTAGTGTCGACAGGGGGTGGACTGAAGCTTTCTTT.